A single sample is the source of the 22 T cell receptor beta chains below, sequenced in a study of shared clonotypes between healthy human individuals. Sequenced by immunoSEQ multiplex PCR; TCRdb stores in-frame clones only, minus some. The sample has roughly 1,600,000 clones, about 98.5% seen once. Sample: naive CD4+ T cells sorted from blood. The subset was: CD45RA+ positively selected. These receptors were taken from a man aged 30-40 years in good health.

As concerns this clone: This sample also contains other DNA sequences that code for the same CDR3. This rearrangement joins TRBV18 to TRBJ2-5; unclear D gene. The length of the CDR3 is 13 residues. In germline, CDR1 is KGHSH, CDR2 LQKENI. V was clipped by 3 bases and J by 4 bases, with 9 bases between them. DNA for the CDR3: TGTGCCAGCTCACCGGGTTTAAGAGAGACCCAGTACTTC. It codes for CASSPGLRETQYF.

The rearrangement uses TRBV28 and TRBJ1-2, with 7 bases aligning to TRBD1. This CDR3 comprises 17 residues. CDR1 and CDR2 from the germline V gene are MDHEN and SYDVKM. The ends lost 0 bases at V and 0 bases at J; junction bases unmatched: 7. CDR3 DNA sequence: TGTGCCAGCAGTTTATGGCGTCCGGGACAGTCTAACTATGGCTACACCTTC. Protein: CASSLWRPGQSNYGYTF.

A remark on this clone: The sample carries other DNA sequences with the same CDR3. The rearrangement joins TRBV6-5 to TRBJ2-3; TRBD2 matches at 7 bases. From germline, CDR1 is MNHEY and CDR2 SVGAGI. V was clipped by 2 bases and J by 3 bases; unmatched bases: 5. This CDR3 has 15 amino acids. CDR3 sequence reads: CASSYGGGPTDTQYF. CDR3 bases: TGTGCCAGCAGTTACGGGGGAGGGCCGACAGATACGCAGTATTTT.

The CDR3 is CAIMGTGGYGEQFF. The CDR3 nucleotides are TGTGCCATCATGGGGACAGGGGGATATGGTGAGCAGTTCTTC. This chain uses TRBV10-3 with TRBJ2-1; 11 positions match TRBD1. V trimming: 7 bases; J trimming: 9 bases; junction bases outside the gene matches: 8. Germline CDR1 and CDR2: ENHRY and SYGVKD. CDR3 size: 14 residues.

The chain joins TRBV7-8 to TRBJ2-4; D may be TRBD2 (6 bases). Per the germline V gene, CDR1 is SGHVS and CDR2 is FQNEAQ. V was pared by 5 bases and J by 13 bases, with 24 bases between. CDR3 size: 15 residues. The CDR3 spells CASSIGVGLPRRQYF. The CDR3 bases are TGTGCCAGCAGCATAGGGGTGGGACTCCCCCGGAGACAGTACTTC.

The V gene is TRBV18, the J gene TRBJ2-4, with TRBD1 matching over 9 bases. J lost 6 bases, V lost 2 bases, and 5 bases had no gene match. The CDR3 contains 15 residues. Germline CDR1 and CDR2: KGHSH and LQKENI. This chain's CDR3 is CASSPDRGFGNIQYF. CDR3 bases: TGTGCCAGCTCACCAGACAGGGGGTTCGGAAACATTCAGTACTTC.

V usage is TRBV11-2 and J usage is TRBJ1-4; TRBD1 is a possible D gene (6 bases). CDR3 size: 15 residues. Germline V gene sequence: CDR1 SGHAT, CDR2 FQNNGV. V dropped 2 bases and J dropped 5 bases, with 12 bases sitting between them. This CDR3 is CASSLHRAENEKLFF. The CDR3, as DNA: TGTGCCAGCAGCTTACACAGGGCCGAAAATGAAAAACTGTTTTTT.

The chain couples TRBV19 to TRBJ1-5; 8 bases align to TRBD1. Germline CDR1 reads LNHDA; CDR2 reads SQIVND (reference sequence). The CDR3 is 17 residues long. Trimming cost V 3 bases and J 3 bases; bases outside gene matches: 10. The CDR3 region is CASSMLRGHDNNQPQHF. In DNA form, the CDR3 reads TGTGCCAGTAGTATGCTCAGGGGGCATGATAACAATCAGCCCCAGCATTTT.

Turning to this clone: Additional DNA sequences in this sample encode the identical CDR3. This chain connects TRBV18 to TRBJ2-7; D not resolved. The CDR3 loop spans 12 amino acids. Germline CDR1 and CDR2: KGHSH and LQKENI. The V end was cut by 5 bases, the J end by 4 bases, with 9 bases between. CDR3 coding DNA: TGTGCCAGCTCAACGGACGGATACGAGCAGTACTTC. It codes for CASSTDGYEQYF.

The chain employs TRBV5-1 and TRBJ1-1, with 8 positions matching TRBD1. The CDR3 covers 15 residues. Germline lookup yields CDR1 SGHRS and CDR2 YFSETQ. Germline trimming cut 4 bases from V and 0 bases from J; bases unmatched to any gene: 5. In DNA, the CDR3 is TGCGCCAGCAGCGTGACAGGGGTGGTGAACACTGAAGCTTTCTTT. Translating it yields CASSVTGVVNTEAFF.

CDR3 coding DNA: TGTGCCAGCAGCAAATCAAAAGACAGGGAGTTTGCCGGGGAGCTGTTTTTT. Protein product: CASSKSKDREFAGELFF. The rearrangement links TRBV21-1 to TRBJ2-2; whether TRBD1, the table's D call, matches the DNA was not checked. TRBV21-1 is shown as a pseudogene. The CDR3 is 17 residues long.

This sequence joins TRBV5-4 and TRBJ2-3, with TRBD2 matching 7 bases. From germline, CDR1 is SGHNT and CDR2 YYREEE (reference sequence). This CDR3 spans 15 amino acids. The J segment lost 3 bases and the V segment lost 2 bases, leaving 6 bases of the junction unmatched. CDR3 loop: CASSLGLAATDTQYF. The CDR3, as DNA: TGTGCCAGCAGCTTAGGTCTAGCGGCGACAGATACGCAGTATTTT.

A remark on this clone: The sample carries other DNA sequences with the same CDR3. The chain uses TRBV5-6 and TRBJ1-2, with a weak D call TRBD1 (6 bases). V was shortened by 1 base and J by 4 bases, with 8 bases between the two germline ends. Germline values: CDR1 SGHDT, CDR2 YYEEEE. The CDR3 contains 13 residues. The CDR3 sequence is CASSLTGTYGYTF. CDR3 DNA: TGTGCCAGCAGCTTGACAGGGACCTATGGCTACACCTTC.

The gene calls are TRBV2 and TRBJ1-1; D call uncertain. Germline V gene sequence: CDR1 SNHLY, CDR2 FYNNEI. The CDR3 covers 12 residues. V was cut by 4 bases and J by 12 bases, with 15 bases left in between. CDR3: CASSALGSVSFF. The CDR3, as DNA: TGTGCCAGCAGTGCCCTCGGCAGTGTGTCTTTCTTT.

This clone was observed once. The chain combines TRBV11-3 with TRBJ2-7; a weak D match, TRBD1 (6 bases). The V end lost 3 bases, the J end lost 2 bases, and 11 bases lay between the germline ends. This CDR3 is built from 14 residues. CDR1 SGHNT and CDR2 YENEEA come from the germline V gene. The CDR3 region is CASSFRDTPYEQYF. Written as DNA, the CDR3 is TGTGCCAGCAGCTTCCGGGACACCCCCTACGAGCAGTACTTC.

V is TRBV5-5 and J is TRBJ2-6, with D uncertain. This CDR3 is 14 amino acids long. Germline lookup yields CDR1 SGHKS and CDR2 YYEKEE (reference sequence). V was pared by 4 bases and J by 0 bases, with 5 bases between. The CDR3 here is CASSDTSGANVLTF. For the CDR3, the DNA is TGTGCCAGCAGCGACACCTCTGGGGCCAACGTCCTGACTTTC.

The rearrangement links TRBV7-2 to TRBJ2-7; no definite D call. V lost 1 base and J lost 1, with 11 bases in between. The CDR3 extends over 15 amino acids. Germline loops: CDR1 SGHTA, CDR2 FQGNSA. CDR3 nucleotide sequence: TGTGCCAGCAGCTTAGATAGGTCCTCTTCCTACGAGCAGTACTTC. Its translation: CASSLDRSSSYEQYF.

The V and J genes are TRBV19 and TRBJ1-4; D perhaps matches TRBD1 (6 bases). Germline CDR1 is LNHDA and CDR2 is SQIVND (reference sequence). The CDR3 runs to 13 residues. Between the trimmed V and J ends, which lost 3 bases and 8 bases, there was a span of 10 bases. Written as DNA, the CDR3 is TGTGCCAGTAGTATCACAGGGTTGGAAAAACTGTTTTTT. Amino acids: CASSITGLEKLFF.

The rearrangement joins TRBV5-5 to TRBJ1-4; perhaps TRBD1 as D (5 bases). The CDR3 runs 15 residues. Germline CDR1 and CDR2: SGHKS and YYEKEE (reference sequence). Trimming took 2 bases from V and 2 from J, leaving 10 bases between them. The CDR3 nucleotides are TGTGCCAGCAGCTTAGACAGACCGACTAATGAAAAACTGTTTTTT. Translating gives CASSLDRPTNEKLFF. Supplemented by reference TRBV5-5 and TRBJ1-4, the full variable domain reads DAGVTQSPTHLIKTRGQQVTLRCSPISGHKSVSWYQQVLGQGPQFIFQYYEKEERGRGNFPDRFSARQFPNYSSELNVNALLLGDSALYLCASSLDRPTNEKLFFGSGTQLSVL.

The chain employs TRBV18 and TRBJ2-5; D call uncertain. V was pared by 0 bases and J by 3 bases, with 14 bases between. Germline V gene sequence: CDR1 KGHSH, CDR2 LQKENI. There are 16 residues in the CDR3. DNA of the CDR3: TGTGCCAGCTCACCACCGGGCAGTATTCGAAAAGAGACCCAGTACTTC. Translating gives CASSPPGSIRKETQYF.

DNA for the CDR3: TGTGCCAGCAGTCCGACGACAGGGGATGTCTCCTACAATGAGCAGTTCTTC. It is translated as CASSPTTGDVSYNEQFF. This sequence joins TRBV28 and TRBJ2-1, with 8 bases fitting TRBD1. Losses at the gene ends were 5 bases for V and 0 bases for J; bases not matched to a gene: 9. The germline gives CDR1 MDHEN, CDR2 SYDVKM. This CDR3 region has 17 residues.

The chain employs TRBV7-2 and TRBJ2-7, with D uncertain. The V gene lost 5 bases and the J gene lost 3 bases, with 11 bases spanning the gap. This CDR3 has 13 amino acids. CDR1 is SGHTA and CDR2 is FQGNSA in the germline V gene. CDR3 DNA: TGTGCCAGCAGCCACGGCGCCGACTACGAGCAGTACTTC. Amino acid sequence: CASSHGADYEQYF.